This T cell receptor beta chain comes out of a study of blood T cell repertoires in COVID-19. In the study overall: PBMCs, B-cell-depleted T cells, or T cells were the source of the cDNA or gDNA that made up the material.

Per the original data handling: Amplified reference gene primers provided the basis for estimating nucleated cell counts. Clones were sequenced by immunoSEQ multiplex PCR, and TCRdb holds only the in-frame ones, with some missing. V and J calls and clone size come straight from that table; D and trimming were deduced from the DNA. Among under 200,000 clones, about 88% were seen once, and the ten largest hold 20% to 25%. The study recruited people aged roughly 18 to 95 years across approximately 24 US areas. Per the germline V gene, CDR1 is SGHVS and CDR2 is FNYEAQ. The CDR3 is made up of 14 amino acids. The ends lost 2 bases at V and 9 bases at J; junction bases unmatched: 7.

The source of this sequence is a woman in her thirties or forties in a cohort exposed to, infected with or recovered from COVID-19 (not recorded which). The chain is built from TRBV7-6 and TRBJ2-1; TRBD2 agrees at 7 bases. Sequencing was carried out using PBMCs or T cells enriched from blood (not recorded which). The CDR3 nucleotides read TGTGCCAGCAGCTTAATGGGAGGGGTCCGTGAGCAGTTCTTC. Residues: CASSLMGGVREQFF.